The 31 T cell receptor beta chains reported below all come from one sample, sequenced in a study of T cell repertoires in cytomegalovirus infection. TCRdb reprocessed the reads with MiXCR, giving one entry per CDR3 protein. The table records about 830,000 distinct CDR3 sequences, 32% of them present only once. Their target antigens are unknown. Sequencing used cultured CD8+ T cells from PBMCs, obtained from culture after CMV antigen stimulation. These receptors all come from a human donor in good health (CMV status not recorded). Some clones in this sample may be carry-over from other donors' samples.

In this sample, this clonotype turned up a few times. The chain links TRBV27 to TRBJ2-5; unclear D gene. Per germline, CDR1 MNHEY and CDR2 SMNVEV (reference sequence). Trimming shortened V by 0 bases and J by 5 bases, and 10 bases separated the two germline ends. This CDR3 has 14 residues. Here the CDR3 reads CASSLSIALETQYF. The DNA for the CDR3 is TGTGCCAGCAGTTTATCGATTGCTCTGGAGACCCAGTACTTC.

This clonotype has only a few counts. This sequence joins TRBV7-8 and TRBJ1-4; a weak D match, TRBD1 (5 bases). The CDR3 sequence is 13 residues long. V was trimmed by 7 bases and J by 3 bases, leaving 9 bases between them. Germline-derived CDR1 and CDR2 are SGHVS and FQNEAQ. CDR3 sequence (DNA): TGTGCCAGCACGAGGGGTCCTAATGAAAAACTGTTTTTT. This codes for CASTRGPNEKLFF.

Only a few counts were recorded for this clonotype. The rearrangement joins TRBV6-5 to TRBJ1-4, with 9 bases matching TRBD1. Germline V gives CDR1 MNHEY, CDR2 SVGAGI. The length of the CDR3 is 13 residues. Trimming cost V 7 bases and J 8 bases; bases outside gene matches: 5. The CDR3 reads CASTMTGGEKLFF. The CDR3 DNA reads TGTGCCAGCACTATGACAGGGGGGGAAAAACTGTTTTTT.

V gene TRBV7-6 combines with J gene TRBJ2-5; 7 bases align to TRBD1. V was pared by 9 bases and J by 1 base, with 14 bases of the junction left unmatched. The CDR3 extends over 16 amino acids. In germline, CDR1 is SGHVS, CDR2 FNYEAQ. CDR3 coding DNA: TGTGCCAGTAGCCATGACAGGGTTGAGGGCCAAGAGACCCAGTACTTC. It yields the protein CASSHDRVEGQETQYF.

The rearrangement joins TRBV10-3 to TRBJ2-2; D not certain. This CDR3 is 12 amino acids long. The V and J ends lost 10 bases and 5 bases respectively, with 11 bases between them. CDR1 and CDR2 from the germline V gene are ENHRY and SYGVKD. The CDR3 nucleotides read TGTGCCAGCGAGAAGAGTACCGGGGAGCTGTTTTTT. This sequence encodes CASEKSTGELFF.

The CDR3 coding sequence is TGTGCCATCCATCCGGACAGGATGGGCTACACCTTC. Protein: CAIHPDRMGYTF. The chain has TRBV2 and TRBJ1-2; 7 bases fit TRBD1. The ends lost 10 bases at V and 8 bases at J; junction bases unmatched: 10. CDR3 length: 12 residues. Germline CDR1 SNHLY, CDR2 FYNNEI. Variable domain in full (rest from reference TRBV2 and TRBJ1-2): EPEVTQTPSHQVTQMGQEVILRCVPISNHLYFYWYRQILGQKVEFLVSFYNNEISEKSEIFDDQFSVERPDGSNFTLKIRSTKLEDSAMYFCAIHPDRMGYTFGSGTRLTVV.

This clonotype was detected only a few times. The chain joins TRBV7-3 to TRBJ1-2, with 8 bases aligning to TRBD1. V trimming: 3 bases; J trimming: 2 bases; junction bases outside the gene matches: 5. The length of the CDR3 is 15 residues. Germline-derived CDR1 and CDR2 are SGHTA and FQGTGA. The CDR3 DNA follows: TGTGCCAGCAGCTTTGGACAGGGCCGAAACTATGGCTACACCTTC. Amino acids: CASSFGQGRNYGYTF.

The chain is built from TRBV12-3 or TRBV12-4 and TRBJ2-1, with a tentative D call TRBD1 (6 bases). V was trimmed by 6 bases and J by 10 bases, leaving 22 bases between them. This CDR3 comprises 15 residues. CDR3 bases: TGTGCCAGCAGCCAAAGCAGGGGCCCACCTAGGGAGCAGTTCTTC. Translation gives CASSQSRGPPREQFF.

This clonotype was detected a few times. A read error may explain this, as a much larger clone is one base away. The chain links TRBV7-6 to TRBJ1-2, with TRBD1 identical over 7 bases. The germline V gene has CDR1 SGHVS and CDR2 FNYEAQ. The V and J ends lost 5 bases and 4 bases, in that order; junction bases with no gene match: 4. This CDR3 is 13 amino acids long. The CDR3, as DNA: TGTGCCAGCAGCCTCGACAGGGTCTATGGCTACACCTTC. Protein product: CASSLDRVYGYTF. Looking up the rest from reference TRBV7-6 and TRBJ1-2 gives the full variable domain: GAGVSQSPRYKVTKRGQDVALRCDPISGHVSLYWYRQALGQGPEFLTYFNYEAQQDKSGLPNDRFSAERPEGSISTLTIQRTEQRDSAMYRCASSLDRVYGYTFGSGTRLTVV.

A few counts support this clonotype. The chain links TRBV7-9 to TRBJ1-4; 12 bases are shared with TRBD1. V was clipped by 5 bases and J by 4 bases; unmatched bases: 11. This CDR3 is 18 amino acids long. The germline gives CDR1 SEHNR, CDR2 FQNEAQ (reference sequence). The CDR3 nucleotides are TGTGCCAGCAGCCTCGTCTCCGGGACAGGGGGCTTTAATGAAAAACTGTTTTTT. Translating gives CASSLVSGTGGFNEKLFF.

A word on this clonotype: Compared with germline, one end of the junction differs, possibly owing to a read error. The rearrangement joins TRBV7-6 to TRBJ2-5; D is possibly TRBD1 (6 bases). From germline, CDR1 is SGHVS and CDR2 FNYEAQ. The CDR3 runs 14 residues. The CDR3 sequence: CVSSLAAGEETQYF. CDR3 coding DNA: TGTGTCAGCAGCTTAGCTGCAGGGGAAGAGACCCAGTACTTC.

This clonotype was seen only a few times. V gene TRBV10-3 combines with J gene TRBJ2-3; possible D gene TRBD1, 7 bases. Germline V gives CDR1 ENHRY, CDR2 SYGVKD. V lost 10 bases and J lost 5, with 19 bases in between. The CDR3 has 14 amino acids. In nucleotides, the CDR3 is TGTGCCACCTCAGGGGGGCTTGACTTAGATACGCAGTATTTT. Its protein product is CATSGGLDLDTQYF.

The chain uses TRBV7-6 and TRBJ2-1; no firm D call. The closer fit of TRBJ2-7 to the DNA end suggests the J call may be wrong. The CDR3 extends over 15 amino acids. The germline CDR1 and CDR2 sequences are SGHVS and FNYEAQ. In nucleotides, the CDR3 is TGTGCCAGCAGCTTACCGGGCAGATCCTACAATGAGCAGTACTTC. It specifies CASSLPGRSYNEQYF.

The CDR3 coding sequence is TGTGCCAGCAGTTACTCTCAGGGGGTCGATGAGCAGTTCTTC. Amino acid sequence: CASSYSQGVDEQFF. The rearrangement uses TRBV6-5 and TRBJ2-1; the match to TRBD1 covers 7 bases. The CDR3 totals 14 residues. With 0 bases clipped from V and 8 bases from J, the junction kept 4 bases outside the gene matches. Per the germline V gene, CDR1 is MNHEY and CDR2 is SVGAGI.

This clonotype was found a few times. This sequence joins TRBV27 and TRBJ1-2; perhaps TRBD1 as D (5 bases). The CDR3 length is 15 residues. Between the trimmed V and J ends, which lost 6 bases and 8 bases, there was a span of 22 bases. CDR1 is MNHEY, CDR2 SMNVEV, per germline (reference sequence). The CDR3 spells CASSLSFGTSGGYTF. The CDR3 DNA reads TGTGCCAGCAGCCTCTCATTCGGGACGTCAGGGGGCTACACCTTC.

This sequence joins TRBV12-3 or TRBV12-4 and TRBJ2-3, with 11 bases identical to TRBD2. The CDR3 length is 17 residues. With V trimmed by 7 bases and J by 1 base, 10 bases remained unmatched. The CDR3 sequence is CASTPPISGGGTDTQYF. DNA for the CDR3: TGTGCCAGCACCCCGCCAATTAGCGGGGGGGGCACAGATACGCAGTATTTT.

This clonotype was seen many times. This chain connects TRBV7-9 to TRBJ2-1; TRBD1 agrees at 9 bases. CDR1 and CDR2 (germline): SEHNR, FQNEAQ (reference sequence). After removal of 4 bases from V and 2 bases from J, the junction contained 3 bases not matched to a gene. The length of the CDR3 is 15 residues. The DNA of the CDR3 is TGTGCCAGCAGCTCCCGGGACAGGGCCTACAATGAGCAGTTCTTC. As protein: CASSSRDRAYNEQFF.

This clonotype was seen ten or more times. V is TRBV7-3 and J is TRBJ2-2, with TRBD1 matching over 8 bases. The CDR3 contains 14 residues. The germline gives CDR1 SGHTA, CDR2 FQGTGA. V was clipped by 5 bases and J by 6 bases; unmatched bases: 5. CDR3 in DNA: TGTGCCAGCAGCATAGGACAGGGCTCCGGGGAGCTGTTTTTT. Amino acids: CASSIGQGSGELFF.

The chain links TRBV5-4 to TRBJ2-5, with a possible D match to TRBD2 (5 bases). V lost 1 base and J lost 1, with 20 bases in between. This CDR3 spans 18 amino acids. CDR1 is SGHNT, CDR2 YYREEE, per germline (reference sequence). The CDR3 sequence: CASSLYEGWVGIQETQYF. DNA of the CDR3: TGTGCCAGCAGCTTGTATGAGGGATGGGTGGGCATCCAAGAGACCCAGTACTTC.

This clonotype was recorded once. This chain links TRBV5-5 with TRBJ1-1, with a weak D call TRBD1 (6 bases). CDR3 size: 16 residues. V was cut by 2 bases and J by 1 base, with 15 bases left in between. CDR1 and CDR2 from the germline V gene are SGHKS and YYEKEE (reference sequence). Here the CDR3 reads CASSFEPMDRNTEAFF. The CDR3 region has the DNA TGTGCCAGCAGCTTTGAGCCTATGGACAGGAACACTGAAGCTTTCTTT.

This rearrangement joins TRBV25-1 to TRBJ2-7; 9 bases are a match to TRBD1. The germline CDR1 and CDR2 sequences are MGHDK and SYGVNS. The CDR3 covers 15 residues. Unmatched junction bases numbered 8, after V lost 3 bases and J lost 5 bases. In nucleotides, the CDR3 is TGTGCCAGCAGTGATCCTGGACAGGGGCTGAACGAGCAGTACTTC. Translation: CASSDPGQGLNEQYF.

The chain links TRBV6-6 to TRBJ2-3, with 11 bases matching TRBD2. The CDR3 covers 16 residues. Per germline, CDR1 MNHNY and CDR2 SVGAGI (reference sequence). The V and J ends lost 0 bases and 6 bases, in that order; junction bases with no gene match: 5. The CDR3 nucleotides are TGTGCCAGCAGTTACTCCCCGGGACTAGCGGTCGATACGCAGTATTTT. As protein: CASSYSPGLAVDTQYF.

The rearrangement uses TRBV28 and TRBJ1-5, with D perhaps matching TRBD1 (6 bases). CDR3 size: 16 residues. Germline V gene sequence: CDR1 MDHEN, CDR2 SYDVKM. The ends were cut back, 8 bases at V and 3 bases at J, with 20 bases in the middle. CDR3 sequence: CASVPDSRGYNQPQHF. Here the CDR3 DNA reads TGTGCCAGCGTCCCGGACAGCCGGGGGTACAATCAGCCCCAGCATTTT.

The gene calls are TRBV3-1 and TRBJ2-5; 7 bases fit TRBD2. The germline CDR1 and CDR2 sequences are LGHDT and YNNKEL (reference sequence). The ends lost 1 base at V and 2 bases at J; junction bases unmatched: 1. The CDR3 totals 14 residues. CDR3 residues: CASSQGTRQETQYF. For the CDR3, the DNA is TGTGCCAGCAGCCAAGGGACTAGGCAAGAGACCCAGTACTTC.

The chain is built from TRBV28 and TRBJ1-6; D possibly corresponds to TRBD1 (5 bases). With 0 bases removed from V and 5 bases from J, the gap between germline ends came to 11 bases. The CDR3 has 16 residues. Germline V lookup: CDR1 MDHEN, CDR2 SYDVKM. The CDR3 DNA reads TGTGCCAGCAGTTTATGGCGGGGGGGAAATAATTCACCCCTCCACTTT. Protein product: CASSLWRGGNNSPLHF. The whole variable domain, remainder taken from reference TRBV28 and TRBJ1-6, is DVKVTQSSRYLVKRTGEKVFLECVQDMDHENMFWYRQDPGLGLRLIYFSYDVKMKEKGDIPEGYSVSREKKERFSLILESASTNQTSMYLCASSLWRGGNNSPLHFGNGTRLTVT.

This chain uses TRBV7-3 with TRBJ2-1, with D perhaps TRBD1 (6 bases). V was pared by 5 bases and J by 5 bases, with 16 bases between. The length of the CDR3 is 15 residues. Germline loops: CDR1 SGHTA, CDR2 FQGTGA. In DNA, the CDR3 is TGTGCCAGCAGCCCCTCGGGTCCAGGGGACAATGAGCAGTTCTTC. Translated, it gives CASSPSGPGDNEQFF.

CDR3 in DNA: TGTGCCAGCAGCGGGCGACAGGGGGCCTATAATTCACCCCTCCACTTT. It encodes CASSGRQGAYNSPLHF. V and J are TRBV7-9 and TRBJ1-6; the match to TRBD1 covers 9 bases. This CDR3 contains 16 residues. V was pared by 5 bases and J by 2 bases, with 4 bases of the junction left unmatched. In germline, CDR1 is SEHNR, CDR2 FQNEAQ (reference sequence). The full variable domain, rest sourced from reference TRBV7-9 and TRBJ1-6, is DTGVSQNPRHKITKRGQNVTFRCDPISEHNRLYWYRQTLGQGPEFLTYFQNEAQLEKSRLLSDRFSAERPKGSFSTLEIQRTEQGDSAMYLCASSGRQGAYNSPLHFGNGTRLTVT.

The V gene is TRBV5-6, the J gene TRBJ1-1, with a tentative D call TRBD1 (5 bases). Germline V gene data show CDR1 as SGHDT and CDR2 as YYEEEE. The CDR3 sequence is 13 residues long. Trimming pared 4 bases from V and 5 bases from J, leaving 12 bases between. The CDR3 coding sequence is TGTGCCAGCAGCAAGGGACGGCCAACTGAAGCTTTCTTT. Encoded protein: CASSKGRPTEAFF.

This clonotype was found many times. The chain employs TRBV7-2 and TRBJ1-2; 8 bases align to TRBD1. Germline lookup yields CDR1 SGHTA and CDR2 FQGNSA. The CDR3 has 15 amino acids. The J segment lost 6 bases and the V segment lost 4 bases, leaving 10 bases of the junction unmatched. The CDR3 spells CASSSKWQGADGYTF. Here the CDR3 DNA reads TGTGCCAGCAGCTCAAAGTGGCAGGGGGCCGATGGCTACACCTTC.

The chain joins TRBV12-3 or TRBV12-4 to TRBJ1-5; 9 nucleotides align to TRBD1. This CDR3 is built from 16 residues. V was clipped by 3 bases and J by 6 bases; unmatched bases: 9. DNA of the CDR3: TGTGCCAGCAGTTTCCGGAAACAGGGGGCCGCTCAGCCCCAGCATTTT. As protein: CASSFRKQGAAQPQHF.

This clonotype has a count of ten or more. An end of the junction differs from the germline gene, which may be a read error. The V call is TRBV7-9, the J call TRBJ2-7; the match to TRBD1 covers 7 bases. Germline V CDR1 and CDR2: SEHNR, FQNEAQ (reference sequence). The CDR3 spans 12 residues. The CDR3 DNA reads as TGTGCCATCAGCCCTGACAGGGTCGAGCAGTACTTC. It yields the protein CAISPDRVEQYF.